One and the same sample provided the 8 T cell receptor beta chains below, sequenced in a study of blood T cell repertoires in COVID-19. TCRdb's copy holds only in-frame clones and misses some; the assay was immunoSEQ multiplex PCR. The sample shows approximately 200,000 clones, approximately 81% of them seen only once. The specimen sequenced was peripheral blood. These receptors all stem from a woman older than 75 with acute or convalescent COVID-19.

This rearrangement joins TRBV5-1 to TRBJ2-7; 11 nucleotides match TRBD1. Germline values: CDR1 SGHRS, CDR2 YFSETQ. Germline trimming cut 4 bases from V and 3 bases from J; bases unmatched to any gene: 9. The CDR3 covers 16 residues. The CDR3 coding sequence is TGCGCCAGCAGCCCCGATGGACAGGGGGCTTTCTACGAGCAGTACTTC. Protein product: CASSPDGQGAFYEQYF. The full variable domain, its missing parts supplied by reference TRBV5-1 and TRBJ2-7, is KAGVTQTPRYLIKTRGQQVTLSCSPISGHRSVSWYQQTPGQGLQFLFEYFSETQRNKGNFPGRFSGRQFSNSRSEMNVSTLELGDSALYLCASSPDGQGAFYEQYFGPGTRLTVT.

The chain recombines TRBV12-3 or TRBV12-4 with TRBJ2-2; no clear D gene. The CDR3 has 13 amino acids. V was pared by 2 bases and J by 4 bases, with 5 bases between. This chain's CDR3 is CASSLLATGELFF. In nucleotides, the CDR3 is TGTGCCAGCAGTTTATTAGCCACCGGGGAGCTGTTTTTT.

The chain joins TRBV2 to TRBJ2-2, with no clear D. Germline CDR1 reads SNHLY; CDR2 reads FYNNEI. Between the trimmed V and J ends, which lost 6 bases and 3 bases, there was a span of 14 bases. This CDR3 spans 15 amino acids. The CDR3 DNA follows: TGTGCCAGCAGCCCTTCCCGTTGGCACACCGGGGAGCTGTTTTTT. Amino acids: CASSPSRWHTGELFF.

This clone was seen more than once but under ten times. For the CDR3, the DNA is TGTGCCAGCAGTTACTCAACGGGAGGCGTCTACAATGAGCAGTTCTTC. Protein: CASSYSTGGVYNEQFF. The V gene is TRBV6-5, the J gene TRBJ2-1, with 7 bases identical to TRBD2. CDR1 MNHEY and CDR2 SVGAGI come from the germline V gene. The length of the CDR3 is 16 residues. J was trimmed by 3 bases and V by 0 bases; bases with no gene match: 5.

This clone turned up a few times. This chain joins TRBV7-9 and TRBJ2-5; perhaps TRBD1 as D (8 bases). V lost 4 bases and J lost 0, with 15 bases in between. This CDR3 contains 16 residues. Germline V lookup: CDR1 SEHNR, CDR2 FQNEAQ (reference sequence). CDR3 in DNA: TGTGCCAGCAGCTCAGTACAGGGGGGGTACCAAGAGACCCAGTACTTC. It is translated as CASSSVQGGYQETQYF.

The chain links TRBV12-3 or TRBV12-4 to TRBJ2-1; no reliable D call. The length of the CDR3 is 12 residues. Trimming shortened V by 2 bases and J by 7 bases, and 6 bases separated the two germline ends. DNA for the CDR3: TGTGCCAGCAGTTTATCCGGTAATGAGCAGTTCTTC. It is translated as CASSLSGNEQFF.

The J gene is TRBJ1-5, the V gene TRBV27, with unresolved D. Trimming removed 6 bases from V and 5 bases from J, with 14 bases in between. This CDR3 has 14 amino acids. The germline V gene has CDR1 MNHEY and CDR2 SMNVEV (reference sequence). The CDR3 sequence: CASRKRVEHQPQHF. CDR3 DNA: TGTGCCAGCAGGAAAAGAGTGGAGCATCAGCCCCAGCATTTT.

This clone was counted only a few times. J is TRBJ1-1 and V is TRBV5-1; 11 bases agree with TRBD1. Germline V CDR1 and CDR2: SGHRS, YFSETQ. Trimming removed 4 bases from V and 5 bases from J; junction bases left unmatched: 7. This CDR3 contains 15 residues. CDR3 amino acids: CASSNGQGAGTEAFF. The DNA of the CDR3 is TGCGCCAGCAGCAACGGACAGGGGGCCGGGACTGAAGCTTTCTTT.